The 14 T cell receptor beta chains reported below all come from one sample, sequenced in a study of Ad26.COV2.S vaccination and SARS-CoV-2 variants. Sequencing was performed with immunoSEQ multiplex PCR; in TCRdb, only in-frame clones are kept and a portion is missing. The data hold about 500,000 clones, with 89% observed a single time. Treatment here: some 20 received Ad26.COV2.S at low or high dose, single or two shots; roughly five received placebo; per-sample allocation not given. It was on day 63 after the first vaccine or placebo injection that samples were taken. The material sequenced was peripheral blood, taken in a trial of Ad26.COV2.S vaccine versus placebo. The origin of the receptors is a person between 18 and 59 years old who received the Ad26.COV2.S COVID-19 vaccine or a placebo.

The V gene is TRBV10-2, the J gene TRBJ2-1; 14 bases are a match to TRBD2. This CDR3 has 14 amino acids. Unmatched junction bases numbered 4, after V lost 8 bases and J lost 7 bases. Germline V gene sequence: CDR1 WSHSY, CDR2 SAAADI. The CDR3 DNA sequence: TGCGCCAGCCGACTAGCGGGAGGGGGAAATGAGCAGTTCTTC. It codes for CASRLAGGGNEQFF.

V is TRBV30 and J is TRBJ1-2; tentatively, D is TRBD1 (6 bases). Germline V gene data show CDR1 as GTSNPN and CDR2 as SVGIG (reference sequence). The CDR3 runs 15 residues. The V and J ends lost 5 bases and 5 bases respectively, with 21 bases between them. The CDR3 spells CAWDRVAGDGYGYTF. CDR3 nucleotides: TGTGCCTGGGACCGGGTGGCAGGGGATGGGTATGGCTACACCTTC.

The rearrangement joins TRBV5-8 to TRBJ1-5; D is unclear. CDR1 is SGHTS, CDR2 YDEGEE, per germline. V was cut by 4 bases and J by 6 bases, with 14 bases left in between. This CDR3 comprises 14 residues. CDR3 DNA: TGTGCCAGCAGCCCCCTTGTCTCGATTCAGCCCCAGCATTTT. Protein product: CASSPLVSIQPQHF.

The rearrangement links TRBV19 to TRBJ1-5, with TRBD1 as a possible D gene (5 bases). The germline gives CDR1 LNHDA, CDR2 SQIVND (reference sequence). V lost 2 bases and J lost 0, with 17 bases in between. The CDR3 runs 18 residues. The CDR3 here is CASSISQGGRYSNQPQHF. The DNA for the CDR3 is TGTGCCAGTAGTATATCGCAGGGTGGCCGATATAGCAATCAGCCCCAGCATTTT.

The V gene is TRBV28, the J gene TRBJ1-2; TRBD1 aligns across 9 bases. The CDR3 has 15 residues. V lost 5 bases and J lost 6; bases outside the gene matches: 10. Germline V lookup: CDR1 MDHEN, CDR2 SYDVKM. CDR3 protein: CASSILQGARDGYTF. The CDR3 DNA follows: TGTGCCAGCAGTATCCTACAGGGGGCAAGGGATGGCTACACCTTC.

V is TRBV7-9 and J is TRBJ2-3; TRBD1 aligns across 9 bases. The CDR3 extends over 16 amino acids. Germline CDR1 and CDR2: SEHNR and FQNEAQ (reference sequence). With V trimmed by 5 bases and J by 5 bases, 11 bases remained unmatched. CDR3 in DNA: TGTGCCAGCAGCCTAACCGGGACAGGGCGGGGAGATACGCAGTATTTT. This sequence encodes CASSLTGTGRGDTQYF.

The chain carries TRBV9 and TRBJ1-2; TRBD1 might be the D (5 bases). Deletions cut 4 bases from V and 4 bases from J, with 14 bases between. The CDR3 contains 14 residues. Germline V gene lookup returns CDR1 SGDLS and CDR2 YYNGEE. CDR3 nucleotide sequence: TGTGCCAGCAGCCCCCGTGGGGGGGGCTATGGCTACACCTTC. This codes for CASSPRGGGYGYTF.

This sequence joins TRBV6-5 and TRBJ1-1; D gene uncertain. Between the trimmed V and J ends, which lost 4 bases and 0 bases, there was a span of 12 bases. The CDR3 is 15 residues long. Germline V gives CDR1 MNHEY, CDR2 SVGAGI. The CDR3 nucleotides are TGTGCCAGCAGTTCCATCCCCCGCATGAACACTGAAGCTTTCTTT. It translates to CASSSIPRMNTEAFF.

The chain is built from TRBV5-1 and TRBJ2-6; 8 positions agree with TRBD1. The CDR3 sequence is 15 residues long. V shed 3 bases and J 4 bases; nucleotides not matched to a gene: 3. Germline CDR1 is SGHRS and CDR2 is YFSETQ. This chain's CDR3 is CASSSQGAGANVLTF. The CDR3 nucleotides read TGCGCCAGCAGCTCGCAGGGGGCAGGGGCCAACGTCCTGACTTTC.

The chain employs TRBV7-9 and TRBJ2-3; no firm D call. The CDR3 loop spans 17 amino acids. Trimming took off 5 bases at V and 6 bases at J, with 24 bases between the two ends. Germline V gene lookup returns CDR1 SEHNR and CDR2 FQNEAQ (reference sequence). For the CDR3, the DNA is TGTGCCAGCAGCGACCGCGAGTTGACATCCCCCGTGGATACGCAGTATTTT. Translated, it gives CASSDRELTSPVDTQYF.

Comments on this clone: The same CDR3 is also encoded by other DNA sequences in this sample. The rearrangement uses TRBV28 and TRBJ1-2; weak D call: TRBD1 (5 bases). Germline V CDR1 and CDR2: MDHEN, SYDVKM. This CDR3 is 12 amino acids long. Trimming cost V 2 bases and J 5 bases, with 6 bases left between them. The CDR3: CASSLEGYGYTF. CDR3 nucleotide sequence: TGTGCCAGCAGTTTAGAGGGGTATGGCTACACCTTC.

The sample holds one count of this clone. This sample also contains other DNA sequences that code for the same CDR3. The chain's CDR3 is CASRNSGANVLTF. DNA of the CDR3: TGTGCCAGCAGGAACTCTGGGGCCAACGTCCTGACTTTC. The chain combines TRBV9 with TRBJ2-6; D not resolved. In germline, CDR1 is SGDLS, CDR2 YYNGEE. Trimming took off 5 bases at V and 0 bases at J, with 3 bases between the two ends. The length of the CDR3 is 13 residues.

The chain is built from TRBV6-5 and TRBJ1-2; D gene unclear. Trimming cost V 4 bases and J 0 bases, with 6 bases left between them. This CDR3 contains 13 residues. Looked up from germline, CDR1 is MNHEY and CDR2 is SVGAGI. The chain's CDR3 is CASSSTTNYGYTF. CDR3 bases: TGTGCCAGCAGTTCGACTACTAACTATGGCTACACCTTC.

V gene TRBV7-2 combines with J gene TRBJ1-2; D remains unclear. Germline V lookup: CDR1 SGHTA, CDR2 FQGNSA. The V end lost 1 base, the J end lost 7 bases, and 13 bases lay between the germline ends. This CDR3 has 14 residues. In nucleotides, the CDR3 is TGTGCCAGCAGCTTAGGGCGGCAGTCGGGTGGCTACACCTTC. Protein: CASSLGRQSGGYTF.